This entry lists 11 T cell receptor beta chains sequenced from one sample in a study of spatial heterogeneity in lung cancer. Described time point: blood at routine non-recurrence follow-up after resection. No cells were sorted before sequencing. The whole RNA sequenced was extracted from tumor, nontumor lung or frozen PBMC. From the 5' RACE reads, TCRdb called clonotypes with MiXCR, one entry per CDR3 protein. The table lists around 120,000 distinct CDR3 sequences, 12% of them singletons, with around 16% in the top ten. The sample here was PBMCs, taken at follow-up. All receptors come from a male donor with early-stage non-small cell lung cancer.

V and J are TRBV19 and TRBJ2-1; D unclear. Looked up from germline, CDR1 is LNHDA and CDR2 is SQIVND (reference sequence). Trimming cost V 3 bases and J 5 bases, with 11 bases left between them. The CDR3 is 14 residues long. The CDR3 region is CASSIGPADNEQFF. The CDR3 DNA sequence: TGTGCCAGTAGTATTGGGCCTGCCGACAATGAGCAGTTCTTC.

At least ten counts were recorded for this clonotype. The chain is built from TRBV7-2 and TRBJ2-5; D may be TRBD1 (8 bases). CDR3 length: 16 amino acids. Trimming removed 5 bases at V and 4 bases at J, with 20 bases between. Germline assignment: CDR1 SGHTA and CDR2 FQGNSA. The CDR3 is CASSPRGARGRETQYF. The DNA for the CDR3 is TGTGCCAGCAGCCCACGGGGGGCCAGGGGGCGAGAGACCCAGTACTTC.

This clonotype was seen a few times. The V call is TRBV28, the J call TRBJ1-4; D call uncertain. V lost 4 bases to trimming and J lost 8 bases, with 11 bases between them. Germline V CDR1 and CDR2: MDHEN, SYDVKM. The CDR3 runs to 13 residues. The CDR3 protein is CASSSGLGEKLFF. CDR3 nucleotide sequence: TGTGCCAGCAGTTCCGGGTTAGGAGAAAAACTGTTTTTT.

This clonotype has just a few counts. The chain couples TRBV21-1 to TRBJ2-7; the table names TRBD2, a call not compared with the DNA. TRBV21-1 is assigned pseudogene status. CDR3 length equals 15 residues. This chain's CDR3 is CASSSSPLYDHEQYF. In DNA, the CDR3 is TGTGCCAGCAGCTCTAGTCCCCTCTATGACCACGAGCAGTACTTC.

This clonotype showed up many times. The V gene is TRBV20-1, the J gene TRBJ1-2; D is possibly TRBD1 (6 bases). The CDR3 spans 13 residues. Between the trimmed V and J ends, which lost 7 bases and 0 bases, there was a span of 12 bases. The germline V gene encodes CDR1 DFQATT and CDR2 SNEGSKA (reference sequence). CDR3 sequence reads: CSVSQGTNYGYTF. DNA for the CDR3: TGCAGTGTTTCACAGGGAACTAACTATGGCTACACCTTC.

Ten or more counts support this clonotype. This chain links TRBV10-3 with TRBJ2-3; TRBD2 aligns across 10 bases. The CDR3 is 14 amino acids. J was trimmed by 4 bases and V by 8 bases; bases with no gene match: 6. Per the germline V gene, CDR1 is ENHRY and CDR2 is SYGVKD. The CDR3 sequence: CAIRGLAGADTQYF. The DNA of the CDR3 is TGTGCCATCCGGGGCCTAGCGGGGGCAGATACGCAGTATTTT.

This clonotype was seen a handful of times. CDR3 in amino acids: CASSERVGSASGNTIYF. CDR3 in DNA: TGTGCCAGCAGTGAAAGGGTGGGTTCCGCCTCTGGAAACACCATATATTTT. The rearrangement joins TRBV2 to TRBJ1-3, with D hard to call. Germline CDR1 reads SNHLY; CDR2 reads FYNNEI. V shed 2 bases and J shed 0 bases, with 14 bases lying between them. The CDR3 consists of 17 residues.

The chain has TRBV19 and TRBJ2-3; 9 nucleotides agree with TRBD2. Germline CDR1 is LNHDA and CDR2 is SQIVND (reference sequence). CDR3 length: 16 residues. V trimming: 6 bases; J trimming: 2 bases; junction bases outside the gene matches: 9. The CDR3 here is CASRRRPSGVTDTQYF. In nucleotides, the CDR3 is TGTGCCAGTAGGAGACGGCCTAGCGGGGTCACAGATACGCAGTATTTT.

The DNA for the CDR3 is TGTGCCAGCAGCCCGGTTTGGAGCTCCTACGAGCAGTACTTC. Translating gives CASSPVWSSYEQYF. The J gene is TRBJ2-7, the V gene TRBV7-6; D gene ambiguous. Germline loops: CDR1 SGHVS, CDR2 FNYEAQ. This CDR3 is built from 14 residues. V lost 5 bases and J 0 bases, leaving 11 bases between the germline ends.

Ten or more counts support this clonotype. The chain joins TRBV7-8 to TRBJ1-3; D unclear. This CDR3 has 15 amino acids. Per germline, CDR1 SGHVS and CDR2 FQNEAQ. V lost 5 bases, J lost 0 bases, and 11 bases lay in between. The CDR3 region is CASSANINSGNTIYF. CDR3 bases: TGTGCCAGCAGCGCCAATATTAACTCTGGAAACACCATATATTTT.

This clonotype has ten or more counts. This chain connects TRBV28 to TRBJ1-6, with 8 bases matching TRBD1. This CDR3 contains 14 residues. Germline V gene lookup returns CDR1 MDHEN and CDR2 SYDVKM. Trimming at V came to 6 bases and at J to 9 bases, leaving 7 bases not matched to a gene. The CDR3 loop reads CASRRTGFISPLHF. The CDR3 DNA reads TGTGCCAGCAGACGGACAGGGTTTATTTCACCCCTCCACTTT.